The 11 T cell receptor beta chains below all came from one sample that was sequenced in a study of long-term antiretroviral therapy in people with HIV. It was version v3.0 of the immunoSEQ assay that was run at survey level. This table comes from immunoSEQ multiplex PCR, and its TCRdb copy is limited to in-frame clones, with some not included. The sample shows 20,000 to 30,000 clones, 79% of them seen only once. Sample: unsorted PBMCs, taken 1.2 years after starting antiretroviral therapy. The receptors come from a woman aged 40 to 50 with HIV.

This chain joins TRBV9 and TRBJ1-1; possible D gene TRBD1, 5 bases. The germline CDR1 and CDR2 sequences are SGDLS and YYNGEE. The CDR3 has 14 residues. Trimming left V 0 bases short and J 4 bases short, with 10 bases between. Here the CDR3 reads CASSVDGGGTEAFF. The DNA of the CDR3 is TGTGCCAGCAGCGTAGACGGGGGAGGCACTGAAGCTTTCTTT.

The chain has TRBV9 and TRBJ1-4; 7 bases are shared with TRBD1. Germline values: CDR1 SGDLS, CDR2 YYNGEE. J was trimmed by 3 bases and V by 3 bases; bases with no gene match: 2. There are 14 residues in the CDR3. The CDR3 DNA reads TGTGCCAGCAGCGGAGGGACAGCTAATGAAAAACTGTTTTTT. Its translation is CASSGGTANEKLFF.

A few counts support this clone. The chain is built from TRBV4-3 and TRBJ1-2; D unclear. The CDR3 is 13 amino acids. Trimming cost V 0 bases and J 8 bases, with 10 bases left between them. Germline V CDR1 and CDR2: LGHNA, YSLEER. The CDR3 sequence: CASSQEQAGGYTF. CDR3 sequence (DNA): TGCGCCAGCAGCCAAGAACAAGCGGGCGGCTACACCTTC.

The rearrangement uses TRBV19 and TRBJ1-1; D gene ambiguous. The V end was cut by 8 bases, the J end by 0 bases, with 13 bases between. Germline V gene sequence: CDR1 LNHDA, CDR2 SQIVND (reference sequence). The CDR3 totals 14 residues. CDR3 nucleotide sequence: TGTGCCAGTGAGGACGGATCCATGAACACTGAAGCTTTCTTT. This sequence encodes CASEDGSMNTEAFF.

This chain connects TRBV5-1 to TRBJ2-7, with D hard to call. Germline assignment: CDR1 SGHRS and CDR2 YFSETQ. This CDR3 has 16 residues. Deletions cut 3 bases from V and 0 bases from J, with 16 bases between. The CDR3: CASSSSMGLRSYEQYF. CDR3 DNA sequence: TGCGCCAGCAGCTCCAGCATGGGGTTACGCTCCTACGAGCAGTACTTC.

The CDR3 DNA is TGTGCCAGCAGCCACGGGACCTTCAGGCAGGGGGCACGGGAGACCCAGTACTTC. Amino acid sequence: CASSHGTFRQGARETQYF. The chain is built from TRBV7-9 and TRBJ2-5; TRBD1 agrees at 8 bases. V lost 5 bases to trimming and J lost 5 bases; unmatched junction nucleotides: 19. Germline V gene sequence: CDR1 SEHNR, CDR2 FQNEAQ (reference sequence). The CDR3 contains 18 residues.

This chain connects TRBV7-6 to TRBJ2-7; D not certain. This CDR3 has 14 amino acids. CDR1 and CDR2 (germline): SGHVS, FNYEAQ. The V and J ends lost 1 base and 0 bases respectively, with 7 bases between them. The CDR3, as DNA: TGTGCCAGCAGCTTAGGCATGAGCTCCTACGAGCAGTACTTC. This gives the protein CASSLGMSSYEQYF.

This chain connects TRBV7-9 to TRBJ1-1; the D gene is possibly TRBD1 (5 bases). The CDR3 totals 15 residues. Germline CDR1 SEHNR, CDR2 FQNEAQ (reference sequence). V was cut by 3 bases and J by 3 bases, with 14 bases left in between. For the CDR3, the DNA is TGTGCCAGCAGCTTGGATACGACAGCCCACACTGAAGCTTTCTTT. Amino acid sequence: CASSLDTTAHTEAFF.

V usage is TRBV4-1 and J usage is TRBJ1-3, with D perhaps matching TRBD1 (6 bases). Trimming removed 0 bases from V and 4 bases from J, with 16 bases in between. Germline CDR1 reads MGHRA; CDR2 reads YSYEKL. This CDR3 has 17 residues. CDR3 loop: CASSQDPKGVSGNTIYF. The CDR3 DNA reads as TGCGCCAGCAGCCAAGATCCAAAGGGGGTATCCGGAAACACCATATATTTT.

The genes are TRBV5-4 and TRBJ2-2, with D unclear. The ends were cut back, 2 bases at V and 0 bases at J, with 5 bases in the middle. This CDR3 has 14 residues. The V gene's germline CDR1 is SGHNT and CDR2 YYREEE (reference sequence). CDR3 coding DNA: TGTGCCAGCAGCTTTTCGACGAACACCGGGGAGCTGTTTTTT. This sequence encodes CASSFSTNTGELFF.

V usage is TRBV30 and J usage is TRBJ2-3; no clear D gene. CDR3 length: 11 amino acids. Trimming cost V 2 bases and J 9 bases, with 9 bases left between them. Germline assignment: CDR1 GTSNPN and CDR2 SVGIG (reference sequence). CDR3 sequence: CAWSPMGTQYF. The CDR3 nucleotides are TGTGCCTGGAGTCCCATGGGGACGCAGTATTTT.